The 12 T cell receptor beta chains presented below share a single source sample, sequenced in a study of blood T cell repertoires in COVID-19. Repertoires were generated with immunoSEQ multiplex PCR, while TCRdb's copy carries only in-frame clones and drops some. The sample lists approximately 110,000 clones; approximately 85% were seen once. Sequencing used peripheral blood. Receptors originate from a man aged 45-60 years with acute or convalescent COVID-19.

The J gene is TRBJ2-1, the V gene TRBV10-2, with a weak D call TRBD2 (6 bases). Germline V gene sequence: CDR1 WSHSY, CDR2 SAAADI. The germline V and J ends were trimmed by 0 bases and 6 bases, with 6 bases remaining between them. This CDR3 has 13 amino acids. Written as DNA, the CDR3 is TGCGCCAGCAGTGAGTCACTAGCCAATGAGCAGTTCTTC. Translated: CASSESLANEQFF.

This clone appeared a single time. The chain combines TRBV6-5 with TRBJ1-5; no clear D. V was trimmed by 6 bases and J by 0 bases, leaving 9 bases between them. The germline V gene has CDR1 MNHEY and CDR2 SVGAGI. The CDR3 is made up of 14 amino acids. The chain's CDR3 is CASRSHYSNQPQHF. CDR3 sequence (DNA): TGTGCCAGCAGAAGCCACTATAGCAATCAGCCCCAGCATTTT.

This sequence joins TRBV3-1 (or the pseudogene TRBV3-2) and TRBJ1-4, with D perhaps TRBD1 (5 bases). Germline lookup yields CDR1 LGHDT and CDR2 YNNKEL (reference sequence). V was trimmed by 1 base and J by 3 bases, leaving 9 bases between them. The CDR3 totals 15 residues. The CDR3 nucleotides read TGTGCCAGCAGCCAAGCTGGAGGGGCTAATGAAAAACTGTTTTTT. Translated, it gives CASSQAGGANEKLFF.

This sequence joins TRBV2 and TRBJ1-2, with a tentative D call TRBD1 (5 bases). The germline CDR1 and CDR2 sequences are SNHLY and FYNNEI. There are 16 residues in the CDR3. The V gene lost 0 bases and the J gene lost 5 bases, with 16 bases spanning the gap. CDR3 region: CASSEAGAREGYGYTF. The DNA of the CDR3 is TGTGCCAGCAGTGAAGCTGGGGCCAGGGAAGGTTATGGCTACACCTTC. Together with reference TRBV2 and TRBJ1-2, the CDR3 gives the full variable domain: EPEVTQTPSHQVTQMGQEVILRCVPISNHLYFYWYRQILGQKVEFLVSFYNNEISEKSEIFDDQFSVERPDGSNFTLKIRSTKLEDSAMYFCASSEAGAREGYGYTFGSGTRLTVV.

V usage is TRBV19 and J usage is TRBJ1-6, with unresolved D. The CDR3 sequence is 14 residues long. The ends were cut back, 5 bases at V and 6 bases at J, with 11 bases in the middle. The V gene's germline CDR1 is LNHDA and CDR2 SQIVND (reference sequence). Here the CDR3 reads CASSPSVANSPLHF. The CDR3, as DNA: TGTGCCAGTAGTCCGTCAGTAGCTAATTCACCCCTCCACTTT.

This rearrangement joins TRBV7-3 to TRBJ2-1; 9 positions agree with TRBD2. V shed 1 base and J 7 bases; nucleotides not matched to a gene: 8. The length of the CDR3 is 16 residues. Germline lookup yields CDR1 SGHTA and CDR2 FQGTGA. CDR3 DNA: TGTGCCAGCAGCTTAAGGCAGGGAGCGGGAGGAAATGAGCAGTTCTTC. Protein product: CASSLRQGAGGNEQFF.

This sequence joins TRBV6-5 and TRBJ1-1; TRBD1 is a possible D gene (5 bases). Germline loops: CDR1 MNHEY, CDR2 SVGAGI. V dropped 1 base and J dropped 6 bases, with 12 bases sitting between them. This CDR3 is 14 amino acids long. The CDR3, as DNA: TGTGCCAGCAGTTACTGGGGGGGGGATGCTGAAGCTTTCTTT. This encodes CASSYWGGDAEAFF.

The rearrangement uses TRBV28 and TRBJ1-6; D is undetermined. This CDR3 has 15 residues. Germline values: CDR1 MDHEN, CDR2 SYDVKM. Trimming removed 5 bases from V and 9 bases from J, with 17 bases in between. The CDR3 DNA reads as TGTGCCAGCAGTCCCGCCCCAGAGCCGGGTTCACCCCTCCACTTT. This codes for CASSPAPEPGSPLHF.

Details on this clone: Its ends do not fully match the called genes, so a read error is possible. This chain uses TRBV30 with TRBJ1-2; TRBD1 might be the D (6 bases). CDR1 and CDR2 from the germline V gene are GTSNPN and SVGIG (reference sequence). The length of the CDR3 is 11 residues. As DNA, the CDR3 is TGTGCCTGGAGTGTATGGGGGGGCCTTCGCTTC. Its protein product is CAWSVWGGLRF.

This clone has more than one count but fewer than ten. This sequence joins TRBV7-9 and TRBJ2-7; D is perhaps TRBD2 (5 bases). Trimming cost V 5 bases and J 6 bases, with 17 bases left between them. Per germline, CDR1 SEHNR and CDR2 FQNEAQ (reference sequence). CDR3 size: 14 residues. CDR3 nucleotide sequence: TGTGCCAGCAGCCGACCCGCTAGCCTCGCCGAGCAGTACTTC. Protein: CASSRPASLAEQYF.

V is TRBV6-5 and J is TRBJ1-4; D possibly corresponds to TRBD1 (6 bases). V dropped 3 bases and J dropped 8 bases, with 16 bases sitting between them. The CDR3 extends over 15 amino acids. From germline, CDR1 is MNHEY and CDR2 SVGAGI. The CDR3 nucleotides are TGTGCCAGCAGTTATCGGGGGGATCAGGGGGAAAAACTGTTTTTT. Its translation is CASSYRGDQGEKLFF.

The CDR3 DNA is TGTGCCAGCAGTCGGGCCTCAGGGAATAGAGATGGCTACACCTTC. Protein: CASSRASGNRDGYTF. V is TRBV7-9 and J is TRBJ1-2; TRBD1 might be the D (5 bases). CDR1 SEHNR and CDR2 FQNEAQ come from the germline V gene (reference sequence). The CDR3 has 15 amino acids. V lost 6 bases and J 6 bases, leaving 20 bases between the germline ends.